The T cell receptor (beta chain) under discussion was sequenced for a study of blood T cell repertoires in COVID-19. Looked up from germline, CDR1 is SGDLS and CDR2 is YYNGEE. CDR3 length: 16 amino acids. Trimming took off 3 bases at V and 2 bases at J, with 14 bases between the two ends. Some clones are missing from TCRdb's copy, which holds only in-frame ones; the method was immunoSEQ multiplex PCR. Among around 250,000 clones, around 81% were seen once, and the ten largest hold approximately 4.7%. The rearrangement links TRBV9 to TRBJ1-4; D possibly corresponds to TRBD1 (5 bases). The sequence was obtained from a middle-aged man with active or convalescent COVID-19. The sample was peripheral blood. Here the CDR3 reads CASSADRDLTNEKLFF. The CDR3 DNA follows: TGTGCCAGCAGCGCGGACCGGGACTTGACTAATGAAAAACTGTTTTTT.